This is a list of T cell receptor beta chains from one sample in a study of CD8+ T cells in alopecia areata. Assay: immunoSEQ multiplex PCR; the TCRdb copy retains only in-frame clones and omits some. The repertoire holds some 11,000 clones, with 50% to 60% as singletons. The sample consisted of skin. The source of these receptors is a human donor with alopecia areata. Each CDR3 is given with its conserved first and last residue. A D gene is named only where the DNA matches it firmly. Clone size is shown for a subset of rows, as once, few, many or a class of expanded clone.

j_call,d_call,clone_size,v_call,cdr3_aa,cdr3_nt
TRBJ2-1,TRBD2,NA,TRBV5-1,CASSPAAQRGNNEQFF,TGCGCCAGCAGCCCCGCCGCCCAGCGGGGGAACAATGAGCAGTTCTTC
TRBJ2-6,TRBD2,NA,TRBV4-1,CASSQPRGGPSGANVLTF,TGCGCCAGCAGCCAACCTCGGGGGGGACCCTCTGGGGCCAACGTCCTGACTTTC
TRBJ2-5,TRBD2,NA,TRBV11-2,CASSLDRASGQETQYF,TGTGCCAGCAGCTTAGATCGGGCTAGCGGACAAGAGACCCAGTACTTC
TRBJ2-7,NA,NA,TRBV19,CASSIGTGHSYEQYF,TGTGCCAGTAGTATCGGAACGGGACACAGCTACGAGCAGTACTTC
TRBJ2-1,NA,NA,TRBV9,CASRADGRREYFGNDQFF,NA
TRBJ2-1,TRBD1,NA,TRBV13,CASSVPPGQGSLYNEQFF,TGTGCCAGCAGCGTACCCCCGGGACAGGGGTCCCTTTACAATGAGCAGTTCTTC
TRBJ2-1,TRBD1,NA,TRBV7-9,CASSLTGTATVYNEQFF,TGTGCCAGCAGCTTGACCGGGACAGCCACCGTCTACAATGAGCAGTTCTTC
TRBJ1-2,TRBD1,NA,TRBV7-9,CASSSDRGSNYGYTF,TGTGCCAGCAGCTCGGACAGGGGGTCGAACTATGGCTACACCTTC
TRBJ2-3,NA,NA,TRBV15,CATSRDERGVQTDTQYF,TGTGCCACCAGCAGAGATGAGAGAGGGGTTCAGACAGATACGCAGTATTTT
TRBJ1-5,NA,NA,TRBV6-5,CASSQNSNQPQHF,TGTGCCAGCAGTCAAAACAGCAATCAGCCCCAGCATTTT
TRBJ1-4,NA,NA,TRBV4-1,CASSRLQGGAGEKLFF,TGCGCCAGCAGCCGACTTCAAGGGGGGGCGGGTGAAAAACTGTTTTTT
TRBJ1-3,NA,NA,TRBV4-2,CASSQGGGNRNTIYF,TGTGCCAGCAGCCAAGGGGGAGGGAACAGAAACACCATATATTTT
TRBJ2-1,NA,NA,TRBV6-5,CASSYSRVHEQFF,TGTGCCAGCAGTTACTCAAGGGTACATGAGCAGTTCTTC
TRBJ2-7,NA,NA,TRBV6-5,CASSYGFAYEQYF,TGTGCCAGCAGTTATGGGTTTGCCTACGAGCAGTACTTC
TRBJ2-3,TRBD2,NA,TRBV7-3,CASSLRGVDTQYF,TGTGCCAGCAGCTTACGGGGGGTAGATACGCAGTATTTT
TRBJ2-1,NA,NA,TRBV5-1,CASTWGTNTEQFF,TGCGCCAGCACGTGGGGGACCAACACTGAGCAGTTCTTC
TRBJ2-4,TRBD1,NA,TRBV28,CASSFTYYGQAQNIQYF,TGTGCCAGCAGTTTCACTTACTACGGACAGGCACAAAACATTCAGTACTTC
TRBJ2-1,NA,NA,TRBV6-5,CASSYSFRTHEQFF,TGTGCCAGCAGTTACTCGTTCAGAACCCATGAGCAGTTCTTC
TRBJ1-1,NA,NA,TRBV7-9,CASSLALSGDLAEAFF,TGTGCCAGCAGCTTAGCGCTGTCAGGGGATCTCGCTGAAGCTTTCTTT
TRBJ1-1,NA,NA,TRBV30,CAWIKMNTEAFF,TGTGCCTGGATCAAGATGAACACTGAAGCTTTCTTT
TRBJ2-1,NA,NA,TRBV5-1,CASSCQNEQFF,TGCGCCAGCAGCTGCCAAAATGAGCAGTTCTTC
TRBJ2-1,NA,NA,TRBV5-1,CASSLVGTPQFF,TGCGCCAGCAGCTTGGTAGGGACTCCCCAGTTCTTC
TRBJ2-7,TRBD2,few,TRBV10-3,CAISELAGDFTSYEQYF,TGTGCCATCAGTGAGCTAGCGGGGGACTTTACCTCCTACGAGCAGTACTTC
TRBJ2-1,NA,NA,TRBV5-4,CASSLARGHEQFF,TGTGCCAGCAGCTTGGCCAGGGGACATGAGCAGTTCTTC
TRBJ1-6,NA,NA,TRBV6-6,CASSYSSSYNSPLHF,TGTGCCAGCAGTTACTCCAGCTCCTATAATTCACCCCTCCACTTT